What follows is one T cell receptor (beta chain) and its context. The sample comes from a study of blood T cell repertoires in COVID-19. The overall study: Sample material is recorded as cDNA or gDNA derived from T cells, B-cell-depleted T cells, or PBMCs.

Per the original data handling: Estimated nucleated cell counts came from reference gene primer amplification. The data were produced by immunoSEQ multiplex PCR, yet TCRdb's version contains in-frame clones alone and is incomplete. V, J and clone size are taken as reported in that table, and D and trimming were inferred from the DNA itself. The table includes 130,000 or so clones, roughly 90% detected once. The germline CDR1 and CDR2 sequences are MDHEN and SYDVKM. The V and J ends lost 1 base and 4 bases respectively, with 20 bases between them. This CDR3 comprises 18 residues. The source material was peripheral blood. The receptor comes from a man aged 50 to 60 with acute or convalescent COVID-19. The rearrangement links TRBV28 to TRBJ1-5; D perhaps matches TRBD1 (6 bases). The CDR3 here is CASSLSAWGQSQNQPQHF. The CDR3 bases are TGTGCCAGCAGTTTATCTGCCTGGGGACAATCCCAAAATCAGCCCCAGCATTTT.